Listed here are 15 T cell receptor beta chains from one sample, sequenced in a study of blood T cells in healthy people across ages (dated by TCRdb to the mid-2010s). Library prep was done by 5' RACE. The sequencer was an Illumina HiSeq 2500. A second PCR of roughly 7 to 11 cycles was performed with a sample-barcoded 5' primer and a J-beta primer mix. TCRdb applied fastp at Q25 and MiXCR to the public reads, then kept only in-frame beta chains. Under each unique CDR3 protein, matching rows form one entry showing the most common genes and DNA. For this sample there are about 730,000 distinct CDR3 sequences; roughly two fifths appear just once. Of the sample, around a fifth is held by the ten largest clones. The sample consisted of blood. All receptors derive from a woman in her sixties in good health.

This clonotype showed up just a few times. The chain carries TRBV12-3 or TRBV12-4 and TRBJ2-3; maybe TRBD2 (7 bases). Trimming removed 4 bases from V and 4 bases from J, with 15 bases in between. This CDR3 is 15 amino acids long. CDR3 sequence (DNA): TGTGCCAGCAGTTACCGAGGGGGGGAGGCAGATACGCAGTATTTT. It translates to CASSYRGGEADTQYF.

This sequence joins TRBV27 and TRBJ1-2; TRBD1 matches 7 bases. Trimming at V came to 1 base and at J to 5 bases, leaving 13 bases not matched to a gene. The CDR3 has 17 residues. In germline, CDR1 is MNHEY, CDR2 SMNVEV (reference sequence). The CDR3 reads CASSLWAGGHIGYGYTF. In nucleotides, the CDR3 is TGTGCCAGCAGTTTATGGGCAGGGGGGCATATAGGGTATGGCTACACCTTC.

Note on this clonotype: At one of its ends the junction is not consistent with the germline gene, which may arise from a read error. The chain recombines TRBV18 with TRBJ2-5; D is uncertain. The CDR3 is made up of 12 amino acids. Germline lookup yields CDR1 KGHSH and CDR2 LQKENI. The CDR3: CASAPLQETQYF. The CDR3, as DNA: TGTGCCAGCGCACCATTACAGGAGACCCAGTACTTC.

This clonotype was recorded a few times. The rearrangement links TRBV5-5 to TRBJ2-1; the match to TRBD1 covers 8 bases. Germline CDR1 and CDR2: SGHKS and YYEKEE (reference sequence). The CDR3 consists of 15 residues. Trimming removed 5 bases from V and 7 bases from J; junction bases left unmatched: 11. The CDR3 spells CASSPGTGLGNEQFF. The DNA of the CDR3 is TGTGCCAGCAGTCCCGGGACAGGCTTAGGGAATGAGCAGTTCTTC.

The V gene is TRBV6-5, the J gene TRBJ2-1; TRBD1 aligns across 7 bases. Germline V gives CDR1 MNHEY, CDR2 SVGAGI. This CDR3 region has 16 residues. Unmatched junction bases numbered 7, after V lost 5 bases and J lost 0 bases. CDR3 residues: CASSQLQGYSYNEQFF. CDR3 nucleotide sequence: TGTGCCAGCAGTCAACTACAGGGGTACTCCTACAATGAGCAGTTCTTC.

This clonotype has more than one count but fewer than ten. The chain links TRBV7-9 to TRBJ1-2, with D uncertain. V was clipped by 5 bases and J by 6 bases, with 22 bases between them. CDR3 size: 16 residues. Germline loops: CDR1 SEHNR, CDR2 FQNEAQ (reference sequence). The CDR3: CASSRTGPRSGDGYTF. The DNA for the CDR3 is TGTGCCAGCAGCCGGACTGGTCCTCGTTCAGGAGATGGCTACACCTTC.

The rearrangement uses TRBV27 and TRBJ2-5, with 8 bases matching TRBD1. TRBJ2-7 explains the end of the DNA better; the J call may be wrong. Looked up from germline, CDR1 is MNHEY and CDR2 is SMNVEV (reference sequence). The length of the CDR3 is 15 residues. CDR3 in amino acids: CASSPGTGGMYEQYF. For the CDR3, the DNA is TGTGCCAGCAGTCCCGGGACAGGAGGTATGTACGAGCAGTACTTC.

The CDR3 DNA is TGCAGTGCTAGATTCGGAACGGTCGAGCAGTACTTC. It translates to CSARFGTVEQYF. The rearrangement uses TRBV20-1 and TRBJ2-5; unclear D gene. With the DNA end fitting TRBJ2-7 better, the J assignment may be wrong. Germline V gives CDR1 DFQATT, CDR2 SNEGSKA (reference sequence). The length of the CDR3 is 12 residues.

About this clonotype: This may be a read error, as it is one base from a much larger clone. V gene TRBV7-3 combines with J gene TRBJ2-1; TRBD2 might be the D (5 bases). Germline loops: CDR1 SGHTA, CDR2 FQGTGA. Trimming left V 5 bases short and J 5 bases short, with 16 bases between. The CDR3 consists of 15 residues. The CDR3 here is CASSLNAGGHNEQFF. The CDR3 DNA follows: TGTGCCAGCAGCCTGAACGCGGGTGGTCACAATGAGCAGTTCTTC.

This chain uses TRBV3-1 with TRBJ1-6; 8 nucleotides align to TRBD1. Germline assignment: CDR1 LGHDT and CDR2 YNNKEL (reference sequence). The CDR3 has 16 residues. V lost 5 bases and J lost 5; bases outside the gene matches: 8. The CDR3 loop reads CASSNPWDRNNSPLHF. CDR3 in DNA: TGTGCCAGCAGCAACCCCTGGGACAGGAATAATTCACCCCTCCACTTT.

The chain carries TRBV6-5 and TRBJ2-5, with D possibly TRBD1 on 6 matching bases. CDR1 and CDR2 from the germline V gene are MNHEY and SVGAGI. Trimming took off 9 bases at V and 7 bases at J, with 21 bases between the two ends. This CDR3 comprises 14 residues. CDR3 in DNA: TGTGCCAGTTACTCCTCCCAGGGGAAAGGGACCCAGTACTTC. Translated: CASYSSQGKGTQYF.

This chain uses TRBV2 with TRBJ2-1, with 8 nucleotides matching TRBD2. This CDR3 has 15 amino acids. The germline gives CDR1 SNHLY, CDR2 FYNNEI. V lost 7 bases and J lost 10; bases outside the gene matches: 15. CDR3 in DNA: TGTGCCAGCATGTTGACTGGACTAGCAAATTACGAGCAGTTCTTC. Its protein is CASMLTGLANYEQFF.

The J gene is TRBJ2-5, the V gene TRBV6-6; D is uncertain. The J call is in doubt because the DNA end fits TRBJ2-7 better. The germline V gene encodes CDR1 MNHNY and CDR2 SVGAGI (reference sequence). The CDR3 length is 13 residues. CDR3 protein: CASNPLHKGEQYF. The CDR3 nucleotides read TGTGCCAGCAACCCACTCCACAAAGGCGAGCAGTACTTC.

This chain links TRBV7-6 with TRBJ2-3; 7 bases are shared with TRBD2. V was clipped by 0 bases and J by 5 bases; unmatched bases: 5. CDR3 size: 15 residues. The V gene's germline CDR1 is SGHVS and CDR2 FNYEAQ. Here the CDR3 DNA reads TGTGCCAGCAGCTTAGCGGCTAGCGGAGGAGATACGCAGTATTTT. It codes for CASSLAASGGDTQYF.

The chain has TRBV20-1 and TRBJ2-1, with 8 positions matching TRBD1. This CDR3 is 16 amino acids long. Germline V gene sequence: CDR1 DFQATT, CDR2 SNEGSKA (reference sequence). The V segment lost 3 bases and the J segment 5 bases; nucleotides outside the gene matches: 12. Here the CDR3 DNA reads TGCAGTGCTAGTAAGGCGGCAGGGGGCCCGAACAATGAGCAGTTCTTC. This translates into CSASKAAGGPNNEQFF.